This paragraph covers one T cell receptor beta chain sequence. Its antigen is undetermined. These data belong to a study of beta chain features in type 1 diabetes. TCRB transcripts that were expressed got sequenced, as all of the isolated RNA had been reverse transcribed. Repertoires were generated with immunoSEQ multiplex PCR, while TCRdb's copy carries only in-frame clones and drops some. Here the sample spans hundreds of thousands of clones, approximately 12% being singletons. Findings and caveats of the study: Although PCR might favor shorter templates, it would do so equally in patients and controls. When Type 1 diabetes patients were examined, their TCRB CDR3s proved moderately but significantly shorter in all four CD4+ subsets.

Germline values: CDR1 MNHNY, CDR2 SVGAGI (reference sequence). Trimming pared 5 bases from V and 5 bases from J, leaving 12 bases between. This CDR3 contains 13 residues. This chain connects TRBV6-6 to TRBJ2-5, with no clear D. The sequence came from a young man in good health. The specimen was naive CD4+ T cells from blood. The CDR3 DNA follows: TGTGCCAGCAGTCCCAGGCCGTGGGAGACCCAGTACTTC. This gives the protein CASSPRPWETQYF.